This TCR beta chain was sequenced for a study of cytomegalovirus exposure and HLA in healthy donors. Use of 60 Vbeta and 13 Jbeta primers characterized the PCR. The protocol was immunoSEQ multiplex PCR, while the TCRdb copy is restricted to in-frame clones and leaves out a portion. The table includes tens of thousands of clones, just under 90% detected once. The ends were cut back, 3 bases at V and 8 bases at J, with 13 bases in the middle. CDR1 SGHTA and CDR2 FQGNSA come from the germline V gene. The CDR3 extends over 13 amino acids. The sequenced sample consisted of PBMCs. This TCR derives from a man younger than 35 in good health and CMV-seronegative. V gene TRBV7-2 combines with J gene TRBJ1-2, with D possibly matching TRBD1 (6 bases). The CDR3 sequence is CASSFGGRGGYTF. For the CDR3, the DNA is TGTGCCAGCAGCTTTGGAGGCAGGGGCGGCTACACCTTC.